The TCR beta chain described here comes from a study of cytomegalovirus exposure and HLA in healthy donors. This clone was observed once. Its antigen remains unidentified. This PCR relied on a set of 60 Vbeta primers and 13 Jbeta primers. Profiled with immunoSEQ multiplex PCR; TCRdb holds only in-frame clones, not every one. Seen here are some 150,000 clones, more than 80% observed once, and the top ten hold 3.5% to 5.5%. General study results and limits: Links to common viral pathogens appeared, in a later analysis, for several of the most significant clusters. Exclusion as indistinguishable affected some V segments, including TRBV6-2 and TRBV6-3.

V shed 2 bases and J 6 bases; nucleotides not matched to a gene: 2. The CDR3 is 13 amino acids. CDR1 SGHDT and CDR2 YYEEEE come from the germline V gene. The chain uses TRBV5-6 and TRBJ1-2; 9 nucleotides line up with TRBD1. Sequenced: PBMCs. The sequence derives from a middle-aged woman in good health and CMV-seropositive. CDR3 loop: CASSLRQGDGYTF. The CDR3, as DNA: TGTGCCAGCAGCTTAAGACAGGGGGATGGCTACACCTTC.